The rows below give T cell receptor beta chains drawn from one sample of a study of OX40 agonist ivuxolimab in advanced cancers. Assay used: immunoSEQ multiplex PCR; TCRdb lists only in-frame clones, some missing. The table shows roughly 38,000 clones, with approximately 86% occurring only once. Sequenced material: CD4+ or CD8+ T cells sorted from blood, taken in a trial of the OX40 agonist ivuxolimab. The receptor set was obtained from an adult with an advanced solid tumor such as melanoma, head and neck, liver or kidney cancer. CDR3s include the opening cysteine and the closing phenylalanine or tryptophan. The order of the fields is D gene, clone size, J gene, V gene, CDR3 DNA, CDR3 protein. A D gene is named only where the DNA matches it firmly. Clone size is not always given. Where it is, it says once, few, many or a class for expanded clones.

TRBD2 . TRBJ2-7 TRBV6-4 TGTGCCAGCAGGGGGAGGACTAGCGGGAGGGAGAGCTACGAGCAGTACTTC CASRGRTSGRESYEQYF
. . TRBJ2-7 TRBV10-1 TGCGCCAGCAGTGAGGTGGTCGGGGGCGAGCAGTACTTC CASSEVVGGEQYF
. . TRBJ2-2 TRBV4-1 TGCGCCAGCAGCCTGGAGGAAGGTAGCGGGGAGCTGTTTTTT CASSLEEGSGELFF
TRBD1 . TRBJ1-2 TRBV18 TGTGCCAGCTCTCCACAGGGGGCGAGTGGCTACACCTTC CASSPQGASGYTF
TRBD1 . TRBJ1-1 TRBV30 TGTGCCTGGATGACGGGACAGGGAGAAGCTTTCTTT CAWMTGQGEAFF
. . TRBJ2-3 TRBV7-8 TGTGCCAGCAGCTTAGGAGGGATTATGGATACGCAGTATTTT CASSLGGIMDTQYF
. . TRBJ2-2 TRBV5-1 TGCGCCAGCAGCTCCGAGCTAAGGGATACCGGGGAGCTGTTTTTT CASSSELRDTGELFF
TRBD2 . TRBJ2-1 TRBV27 TGTGCCAGCACCCAAGCGACTAGCGGGAGGGGTGAGCAGTTCTTC CASTQATSGRGEQFF
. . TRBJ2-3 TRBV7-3 TGTGCCAGCACCCCCGGGGGCCCCAGGGGGGATACGCAGTATTTT CASTPGGPRGDTQYF
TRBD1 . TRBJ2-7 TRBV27 TGTGCCAGCAGTTTATCCCCCAGGGGGCTGTACCCCTCCTACGAGCAGTACTTC CASSLSPRGLYPSYEQYF
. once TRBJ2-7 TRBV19 TGTGCCAGTACCAAGGCAGCGTCAGTCCCCTACGAGCAGTACTTC CASTKAASVPYEQYF
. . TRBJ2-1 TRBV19 TGTGCCAGTAGGGGCTGGGGAAATGAGCAGTTCTTC CASRGWGNEQFF
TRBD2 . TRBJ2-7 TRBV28 TGTGCCAGCAGTTCCCTAGGGAGCGGGAGTCGGTACGAGCAGTACTTC CASSSLGSGSRYEQYF
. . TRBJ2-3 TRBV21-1 TGTGCCAGCAGCAAAGAACGGCGGGAATGCACAGATACGCAGTATTTT CASSKERRECTDTQYF
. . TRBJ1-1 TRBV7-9 TGTGCCAGCAGCTTAGGGGCGGCCGGGATGAACACTGAAGCTTTCTTT CASSLGAAGMNTEAFF
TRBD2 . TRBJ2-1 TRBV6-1 TGTGCCAGCAGTAGCGGGAGAATCTACAATGAGCAGTTCTTC CASSSGRIYNEQFF
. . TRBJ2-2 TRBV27 TGTGCCAGCAGTTTACGCAGTTTTAACACCGGGGAGCTGTTTTTT CASSLRSFNTGELFF
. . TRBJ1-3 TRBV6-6 TGTGCCAGCAGTCCCAGCTTCAGCTCTGGAAACACCATATATTTT CASSPSFSSGNTIYF
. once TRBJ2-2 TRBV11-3 TGTGCCAGCAGCTTAGAGGCGGCGGGGGAGCTGTTTTTT CASSLEAAGELFF
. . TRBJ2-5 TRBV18 TGTGCCAGCTCTCGACTCGAAGAGACCCAGTACTTC CASSRLEETQYF
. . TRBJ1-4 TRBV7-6 TGTGCCAGCAGCGCCGGATGGGGGACCATAGGCGAAAAACTGTTTTTT CASSAGWGTIGEKLFF
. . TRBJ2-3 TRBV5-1 TGCGCCAGCAGCTTGGAGGCTGAGGGGACGGATACGCAGTATTTT CASSLEAEGTDTQYF
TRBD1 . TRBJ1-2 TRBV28 TGTGCCAGCCTAAATGACAGAGACAGGGTGGTGGCTAACTATGGCTACACCTTC CASLNDRDRVVANYGYTF
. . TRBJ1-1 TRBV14 TGTGCCAGCAGCCAAGACTGGTCAGGGCTGAACACTGAAGCTTTCTTT CASSQDWSGLNTEAFF
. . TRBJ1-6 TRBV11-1 TGTGCCAGCAGTAGGAACGACTCACCCCTCCACTTT CASSRNDSPLHF
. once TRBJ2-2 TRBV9 TGTGCCAGCAGCGTAGGGGGGGCTAACACCGGGGAGCTGTTTTTT CASSVGGANTGELFF
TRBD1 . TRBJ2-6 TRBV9 TGTGCCAGCAGCGCCACAGGGGTAAAGGACAGGCGTAGCTCTGGGGCCAACGTCCTGACTTTC CASSATGVKDRRSSGANVLTF
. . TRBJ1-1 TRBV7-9 TGTGCCAGCAGCTTAGGGGGGGGCGCTGAAGCTTTCTTT CASSLGGGAEAFF
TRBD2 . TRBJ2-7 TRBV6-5 TGTGCCAGCAGTGGCCGGACTAGCGGTGACTTGGAGCAGTACTTC CASSGRTSGDLEQYF
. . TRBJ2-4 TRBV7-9 TGTGCCAGCAGCCTGGGGGTTGGGCAGGGAAAAAACATTCAGTACTTC CASSLGVGQGKNIQYF
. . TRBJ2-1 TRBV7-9 TGTGCCAGCAGCGCCTTTAGGGGCCCCTACAATGAGCAGTTCTTC CASSAFRGPYNEQFF
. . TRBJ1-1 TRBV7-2 TGTGCCAGCAGCCGACGGGGGGCGGACACTGAAGCTTTCTTT CASSRRGADTEAFF
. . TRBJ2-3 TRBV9 TGTGCCAGCAGCGTACCGGGATTCGGAGATACGCAGTATTTT CASSVPGFGDTQYF
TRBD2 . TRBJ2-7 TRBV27 TGTGCCAGCAGGTGGCGGGAGGGCCCCTACGAGCAGTACTTC CASRWREGPYEQYF
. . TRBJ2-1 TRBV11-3 TGTGCCAGCAGCGTCGGGCTAGTTTTCTACAATGAGCAGTTCTTC CASSVGLVFYNEQFF
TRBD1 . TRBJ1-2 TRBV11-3 TGTGCCAGCAGCCCAAGGAGCCAGGGGGATGGCTACACCTTC CASSPRSQGDGYTF
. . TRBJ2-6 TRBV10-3 TGTGCCATCAGTGAGTCGATTGGTAATACTGGGGCCAACGTCCTGACTTTC CAISESIGNTGANVLTF
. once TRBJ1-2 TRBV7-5 TGTGCCAGCAGCTCACCCCCGGACATCTATGGCTACACCTTC CASSSPPDIYGYTF
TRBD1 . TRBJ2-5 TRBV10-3 TGTGCCATCCGGGGACCTAGGGGACAGGGGTACCAAGAGACCCAGTACTTC CAIRGPRGQGYQETQYF
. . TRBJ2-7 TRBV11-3 TGTGCCAGCAGCTTAGAATTGGGGATCGGTAGTCCCTACGAGCAGTACTTC CASSLELGIGSPYEQYF
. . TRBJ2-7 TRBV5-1 TGCGCCAGCAGCTTCGTTGCGGGGAGCGGATACGAGCAGTACTTC CASSFVAGSGYEQYF
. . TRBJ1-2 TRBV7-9 TGTGCCAGCAAGTCAGCTAAACGCTACACCTTC CASKSAKRYTF